This is a list of T cell receptor beta chains from one sample in a study of T-cell memory formation after mild COVID-19. From the 5' RACE reads, TCRdb called clonotypes with MiXCR, one entry per CDR3 protein. The sample consists of over 350,000 distinct CDR3 sequences, about 17% of them appearing once. The specimen was PBMCs or a T cell subset sorted from them (not recorded which). The receptors were sampled from a young man who had mild COVID-19 (a few samples of this study predate the infection). Cell type and time point are not known. The CDR3 runs from the conserved cysteine through the conserved F or W. A D gene is named only where the DNA matches it firmly.

D gene	V gene	J gene	CDR3 protein
NA	TRBV12-3/TRBV12-4	TRBJ2-1	CASSPPGAIYNEQFF
NA	TRBV28	TRBJ1-5	CASSLLGILPRQPQHF
NA	TRBV5-5	TRBJ1-5	CASSLDPAASNQPQHF
NA	TRBV5-1	TRBJ2-5	CASSLVDSLETQYF
NA	TRBV7-3	TRBJ2-1	CASSSVGSSYNEQFF
TRBD1	TRBV7-6	TRBJ2-4	CASSLRTGGSRAKNIQYF
NA	TRBV9	TRBJ2-1	CASSAESNEQFF
NA	TRBV4-1	TRBJ1-2	CASSQDAQGVYGYTF
NA	TRBV9	TRBJ1-1	CASSVGVGAGGSEAFF
NA	TRBV3-1	TRBJ2-7	CASSQDAARIGEQYF
NA	TRBV19	TRBJ2-3	CASSIPHTGSDTQYF
NA	TRBV12-3/TRBV12-4	TRBJ1-5	CASSLGTLGNQPQHF
TRBD2	TRBV5-6	TRBJ2-2	CASSLGLAGGLTGELFF
NA	TRBV7-2	TRBJ1-5	CASSLELMGNQPQHF
TRBD1	TRBV4-3	TRBJ1-2	CASSQAQTAGGGLYGYTF
NA	TRBV7-3	TRBJ2-2	CASSLSRDNTGELFF
TRBD2	TRBV5-1	TRBJ2-1	CASSLGLAGGTYNEQFF
NA	TRBV12-5	TRBJ2-5	CASGIEGRETQYF
NA	TRBV12-3/TRBV12-4	TRBJ1-1	CASIRGPTEAFF
TRBD2	TRBV5-1	TRBJ2-3	CASSTGTSGGAIDTQYF
NA	TRBV4-3	TRBJ1-1	CASSQGSRMSTEAFF
TRBD1	TRBV24-1	TRBJ2-1	CATSDFGDSDNEQFF
NA	TRBV7-6	TRBJ2-3	CASSLSPLGTDTQYF
NA	TRBV18	TRBJ1-4	CASSPDGSRNEKLFF